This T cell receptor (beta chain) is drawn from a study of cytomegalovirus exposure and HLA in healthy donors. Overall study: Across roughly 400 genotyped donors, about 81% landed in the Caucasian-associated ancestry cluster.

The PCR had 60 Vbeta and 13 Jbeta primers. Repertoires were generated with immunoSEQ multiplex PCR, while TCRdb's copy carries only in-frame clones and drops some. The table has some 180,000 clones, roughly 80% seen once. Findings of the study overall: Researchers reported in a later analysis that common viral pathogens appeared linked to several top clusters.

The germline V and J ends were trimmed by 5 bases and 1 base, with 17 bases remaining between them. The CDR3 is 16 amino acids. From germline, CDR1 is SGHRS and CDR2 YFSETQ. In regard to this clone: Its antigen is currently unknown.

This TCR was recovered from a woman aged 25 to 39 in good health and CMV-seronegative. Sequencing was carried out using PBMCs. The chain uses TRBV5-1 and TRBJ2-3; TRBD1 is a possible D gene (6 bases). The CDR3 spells CASRFRQDSRTDTQYF. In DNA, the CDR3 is TGCGCCAGCAGATTCAGACAGGACTCCCGCACAGATACGCAGTATTTT.